The source of this TCR beta chain is a study of T cell responses to AZD1222 COVID-19 vaccine (dated by TCRdb to about 2021). At the level of the whole study: AZD1222 recipients whose second dose came at about 4 weeks and those whose second dose came at about 12 weeks were combined into one group, since spike-specific TCR depth and breadth did not differ between the two schedules. TCR sequencing was performed for fewer than 250 trial participants, of whom about 200 were given two doses of AZD1222 and about 25 were given two doses of MenACWY control vaccine. Trial participants were enrolled into age subgroups of 18-55, 56-69 and 70-plus years, which contained about 150, 28 and 57 TCR-sequenced participants, respectively. On the study overall, not on this receptor specifically: Most participants were white British and females outnumbered males, and the authors suggested that clonal diversity may have been underestimated. The 56-69-year group was small, and its depth increase did not reach significance, likely because of low power. Reportedly, almost half of the unique spike-specific TCRs recognized epitopes lying outside the regions that are mutated in the B.1.351 and B.1.1.7 variants. After two AZD1222 doses, spike-specific TCR breadth and depth were significantly higher than at day 0 and than in MenACWY recipients. The whole spike protein was spanned by vaccine-associated CD4 TCRs, and dominant responses were seen in regions 160-218 and 743-854. Only five to seven AZD1222 recipients were SARS-CoV-2 seropositive at baseline, limiting conclusions about previously exposed vaccinees. Because no day 14 peak-response samples were available, the repertoires could be characterized only after the peak T cell response.

This specimen's time point label, interpreted: baseline before first vaccination. Samples from vaccinated people were obtained from the UK trials COV001 and COV002, which included a single-blind randomized controlled phase 2/3 trial of AZD1222 (ChAdOx1 nCoV-19) in healthy adults. For TCRbeta chain sequencing, PBMC samples from trial participants were taken at day 0 and at day 28 after the second dose. As to this clone: Its cognate antigen has yet to be identified. The input lacks base qualities; no much larger clone sits a single base away.

The CDR3 regions of human TCRbeta chains were analyzed by immunosequencing. The authors' pipeline ran thus. Repertoire TCRs were checked for matches against a reference library of SARS-CoV-2-specific TCRs that had been generated using the MIRA antigen-specificity platform. Breadth was defined as the fraction of unique TCRs that were SARS-CoV-2-associated, and depth was defined as the fraction of total T cells that were SARS-CoV-2-associated. Using the MIRA data, each spike-specific TCR was mapped to the spike region that the TCR reacts to and placed in a CD4 or CD8 class. Log10-transformed breadth and depth values were compared by one-way ANOVA with Sidak's multiple comparisons tests. Entries here come from immuneACCESS through TCRdb and include only in-frame sequences with V and J called. Some clones fail to appear in such tables; in the studies checked, an unresolved V gene covers under half of the shortfall, and the cause of the remainder is unknown. Clone size and the V and J calls come from that table; the DNA yielded D and trimming. Present in this sample are about 130,000 clones, about 93% of which were seen just once. The leading ten clones occupy 5.4% of the sample.

The TCR was taken from an adult in good health. Sequenced here: peripheral blood, sampled on day 0 of AZD1222 vaccination.

The CDR3 region has the sequence CSAGQGLGRGEQYF. The bases read TGCAGCGCCGGGCAGGGACTGGGTCGTGGGGAGCAGTACTTC. The chain joins TRBV29-1 to TRBJ2-7; tentative D gene TRBD2, with 6 bases matching. V is cut by 7 bases and J by 7 bases, and the space between the germline ends is 23 bases. From cysteine to phenylalanine, the CDR3 is 14 amino acids long. This entry keeps only the CDR3 DNA: 42 bases, framed from base 1. CDR1 is given as SQVTM and CDR2 as ANQGSEA, both from the germline V gene.